Following are 10 T cell receptor beta chains from one sample sequenced in a study of blood T cell repertoires in COVID-19. The method was immunoSEQ multiplex PCR; TCRdb's version includes in-frame clones alone and lacks a portion of them. The sample yields over 300,000 clones, around 89% seen once. What was sequenced was peripheral blood. The source of these receptors is a man younger than 35 with active or convalescent COVID-19.

The genes are TRBV7-9 and TRBJ2-3; 12 bases fit TRBD1. J lost 4 bases, V lost 1 base, and 6 bases had no gene match. Looked up from germline, CDR1 is SEHNR and CDR2 is FQNEAQ (reference sequence). The CDR3 covers 17 residues. Written as DNA, the CDR3 is TGTGCCAGCAGCTTAGAGGGGGACAGGGGGCCGTCAGATACGCAGTATTTT. Amino acids: CASSLEGDRGPSDTQYF.

This clone was detected once. The J gene is TRBJ2-3, the V gene TRBV7-9, with TRBD1 as a possible D gene (5 bases). The CDR3 is 15 amino acids. Trimming cost V 1 base and J 3 bases, with 11 bases left between them. The germline CDR1 and CDR2 sequences are SEHNR and FQNEAQ (reference sequence). In nucleotides, the CDR3 is TGTGCCAGCAGCTTAGGGGGCTTCATGACAGATACGCAGTATTTT. It is translated as CASSLGGFMTDTQYF.

The chain is built from TRBV28 and TRBJ2-7, with 7 bases lining up with TRBD1. Germline CDR1 and CDR2: MDHEN and SYDVKM. The CDR3 length is 14 residues. With V trimmed by 5 bases and J by 0 bases, 4 bases remained unmatched. The CDR3 DNA sequence: TGTGCCAGCAGTCCCCGGGACAGCTCCTACGAGCAGTACTTC. This translates into CASSPRDSSYEQYF.

This sequence joins TRBV28 and TRBJ1-2, with 10 bases that match TRBD1. CDR1 is MDHEN, CDR2 SYDVKM, per germline. The CDR3 runs to 15 residues. The junction had 6 bases not matched to a gene; V was cut back by 4 bases and J by 4 bases. The CDR3 DNA reads TGTGCCAGCAGTTACTCCGGGACAGGGGCCTATGGCTACACCTTC. It translates to CASSYSGTGAYGYTF.

This chain connects TRBV28 to TRBJ2-1; weak D call: TRBD1 (6 bases). There are 13 residues in the CDR3. V dropped 6 bases and J dropped 9 bases, with 15 bases sitting between them. Germline V gene sequence: CDR1 MDHEN, CDR2 SYDVKM. The CDR3 bases are TGTGCCAGCAGGCTCACAGGGTATAGTGAGCAGTTCTTC. Amino acids: CASRLTGYSEQFF.

The chain recombines TRBV6-4 with TRBJ2-1; TRBD2 agrees at 12 bases. CDR3 length: 17 amino acids. Per germline, CDR1 MRHNA and CDR2 SNTAGT. Trimming cost V 2 bases and J 7 bases; bases outside gene matches: 9. The CDR3 DNA reads as TGTGCCAGCAGTGACCTAGCGGGGGGGCCTGGGGTAAATGAGCAGTTCTTC. It encodes CASSDLAGGPGVNEQFF.

This sequence joins TRBV2 and TRBJ2-7, with D perhaps matching TRBD1 (6 bases). Trimming removed 4 bases from V and 3 bases from J, with 16 bases in between. The CDR3 covers 15 residues. CDR1 is SNHLY and CDR2 is FYNNEI in the germline V gene. The CDR3 sequence: CASSATRQVSYEQYF. CDR3 DNA sequence: TGTGCCAGCAGTGCTACGCGACAGGTTAGCTACGAGCAGTACTTC.

The rearrangement uses TRBV7-2 and TRBJ1-5; 9 nucleotides align to TRBD1. Germline V gene data show CDR1 as SGHTA and CDR2 as FQGNSA. Trimming cost V 5 bases and J 6 bases; bases outside gene matches: 8. The CDR3 is made up of 15 amino acids. The CDR3 sequence is CASSPDRGYSQPQHF. CDR3 nucleotide sequence: TGTGCCAGCAGCCCAGACAGGGGGTATAGTCAGCCCCAGCATTTT.

The V and J genes are TRBV7-2 and TRBJ1-2; 7 positions match TRBD1. The CDR3 has 13 residues. J gave up 8 bases and V 4 bases, and 7 bases lay outside the gene matches. The germline V gene has CDR1 SGHTA and CDR2 FQGNSA. CDR3 in DNA: TGTGCCAGCAGCTCTAGGCAGGGGGTCGGCTACACCTTC. It is translated as CASSSRQGVGYTF.

This chain connects TRBV7-2 to TRBJ2-7; 9 bases are a match to TRBD2. The ends lost 5 bases at V and 6 bases at J; junction bases unmatched: 14. CDR3 length equals 16 residues. Germline V gene sequence: CDR1 SGHTA, CDR2 FQGNSA. The CDR3 DNA is TGTGCCAGCAGCCAAGGAGCGGGAGGATCAATGGTCGAGCAGTACTTC. Residues: CASSQGAGGSMVEQYF.